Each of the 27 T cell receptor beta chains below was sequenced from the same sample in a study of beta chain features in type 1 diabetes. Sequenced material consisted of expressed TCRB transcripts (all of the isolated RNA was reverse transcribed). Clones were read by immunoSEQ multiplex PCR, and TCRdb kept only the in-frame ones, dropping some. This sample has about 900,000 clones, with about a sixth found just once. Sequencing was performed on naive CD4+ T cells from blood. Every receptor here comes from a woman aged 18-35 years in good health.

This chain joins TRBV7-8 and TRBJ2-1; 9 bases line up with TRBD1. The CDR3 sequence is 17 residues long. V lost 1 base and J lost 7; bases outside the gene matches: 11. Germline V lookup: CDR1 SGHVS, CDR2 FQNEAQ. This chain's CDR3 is CASSLVPGTGIMNEQFF. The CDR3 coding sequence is TGTGCCAGCAGCTTAGTACCGGGGACAGGGATTATGAATGAGCAGTTCTTC.

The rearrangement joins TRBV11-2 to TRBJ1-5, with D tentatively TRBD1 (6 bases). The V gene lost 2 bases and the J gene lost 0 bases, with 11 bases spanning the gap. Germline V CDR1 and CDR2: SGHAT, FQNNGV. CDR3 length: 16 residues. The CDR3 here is CASSLRGQNSNQPQHF. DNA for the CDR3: TGTGCCAGCAGCTTACGAGGACAGAATAGCAATCAGCCCCAGCATTTT.

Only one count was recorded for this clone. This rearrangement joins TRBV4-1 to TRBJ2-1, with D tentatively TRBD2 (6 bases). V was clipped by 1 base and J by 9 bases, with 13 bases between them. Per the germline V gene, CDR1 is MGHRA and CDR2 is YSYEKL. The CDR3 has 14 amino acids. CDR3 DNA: TGCGCCAGCAGCCAAGTTGGGGGGTCGCGTGAGCAGTTCTTC. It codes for CASSQVGGSREQFF.

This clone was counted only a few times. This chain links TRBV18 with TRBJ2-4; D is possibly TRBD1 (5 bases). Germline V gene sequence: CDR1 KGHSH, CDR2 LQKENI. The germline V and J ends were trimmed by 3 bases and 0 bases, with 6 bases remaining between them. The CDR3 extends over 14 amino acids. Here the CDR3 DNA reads TGTGCCAGCTCACCGGACATAGCCAAAAACATTCAGTACTTC. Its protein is CASSPDIAKNIQYF.

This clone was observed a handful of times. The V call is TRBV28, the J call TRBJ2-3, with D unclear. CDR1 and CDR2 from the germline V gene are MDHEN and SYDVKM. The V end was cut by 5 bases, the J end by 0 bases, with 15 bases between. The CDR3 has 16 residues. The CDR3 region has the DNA TGTGCCAGCAGTCACCATCCCGCACCTAGCACAGATACGCAGTATTTT. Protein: CASSHHPAPSTDTQYF.

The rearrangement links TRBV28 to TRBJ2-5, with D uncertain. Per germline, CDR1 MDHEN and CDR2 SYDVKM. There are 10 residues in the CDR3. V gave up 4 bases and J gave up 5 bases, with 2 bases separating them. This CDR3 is CASSSETQYF. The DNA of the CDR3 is TGTGCCAGCAGTTCTGAGACCCAGTACTTC.

DNA for the CDR3: TGTGCCAGTAGTGACCCGGGACAGGGGGCCGGGGGCTACACCTTC. It is translated as CASSDPGQGAGGYTF. The chain recombines TRBV19 with TRBJ1-2; 12 positions match TRBD1. Germline V lookup: CDR1 LNHDA, CDR2 SQIVND (reference sequence). J was trimmed by 8 bases and V by 5 bases; bases with no gene match: 9. The CDR3 has 15 amino acids.

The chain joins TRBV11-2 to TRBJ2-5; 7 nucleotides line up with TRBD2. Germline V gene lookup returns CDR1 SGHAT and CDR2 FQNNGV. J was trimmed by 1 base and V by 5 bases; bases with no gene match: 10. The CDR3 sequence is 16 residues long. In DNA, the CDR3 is TGTGCCAGCAGCCGGCGGCTAGCGGCAATCCAAGAGACCCAGTACTTC. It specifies CASSRRLAAIQETQYF.

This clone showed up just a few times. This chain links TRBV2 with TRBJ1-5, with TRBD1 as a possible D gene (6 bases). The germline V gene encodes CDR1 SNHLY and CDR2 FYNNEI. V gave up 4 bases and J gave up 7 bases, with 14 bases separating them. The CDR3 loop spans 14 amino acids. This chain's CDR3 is CASSVEQGDQPQHF. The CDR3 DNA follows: TGTGCCAGCAGTGTGGAACAGGGAGACCAGCCCCAGCATTTT.

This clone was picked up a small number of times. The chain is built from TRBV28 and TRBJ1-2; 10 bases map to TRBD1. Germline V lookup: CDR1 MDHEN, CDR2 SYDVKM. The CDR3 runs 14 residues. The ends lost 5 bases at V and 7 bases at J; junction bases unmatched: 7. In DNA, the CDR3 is TGTGCCAGCAGTAACCGGGACAGGGGATTTGGCTACACCTTC. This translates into CASSNRDRGFGYTF.

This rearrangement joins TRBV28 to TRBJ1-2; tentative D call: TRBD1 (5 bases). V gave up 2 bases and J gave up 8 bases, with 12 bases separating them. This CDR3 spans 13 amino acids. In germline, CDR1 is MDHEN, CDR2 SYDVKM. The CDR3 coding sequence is TGTGCCAGCAGTTTAAGTACCTCAGGGGGCTACACCTTC. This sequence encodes CASSLSTSGGYTF.

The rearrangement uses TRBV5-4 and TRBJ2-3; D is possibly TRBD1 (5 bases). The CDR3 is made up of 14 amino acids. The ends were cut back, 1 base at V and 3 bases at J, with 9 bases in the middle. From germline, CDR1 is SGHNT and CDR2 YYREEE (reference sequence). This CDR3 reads CASSLRRETDTQYF. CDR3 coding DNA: TGTGCCAGCAGCTTGCGCAGGGAAACAGATACGCAGTATTTT. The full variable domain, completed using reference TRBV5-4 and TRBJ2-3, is ETGVTQSPTHLIKTRGQQVTLRCSSQSGHNTVSWYQQALGQGPQFIFQYYREEENGRGNFPPRFSGLQFPNYSSELNVNALELDDSALYLCASSLRRETDTQYFGPGTRLTVL.

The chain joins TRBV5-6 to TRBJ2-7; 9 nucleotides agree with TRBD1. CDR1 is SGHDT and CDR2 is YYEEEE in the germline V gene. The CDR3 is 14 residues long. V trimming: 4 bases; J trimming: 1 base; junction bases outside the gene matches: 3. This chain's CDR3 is CASSLGQGSYEQYF. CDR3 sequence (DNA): TGTGCCAGCAGCCTTGGACAGGGGTCCTACGAGCAGTACTTC. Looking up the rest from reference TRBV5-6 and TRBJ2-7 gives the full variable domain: DAGVTQSPTHLIKTRGQQVTLRCSPKSGHDTVSWYQQALGQGPQFIFQYYEEEERQRGNFPDRFSGHQFPNYSSELNVNALLLGDSALYLCASSLGQGSYEQYFGPGTRLTVT.

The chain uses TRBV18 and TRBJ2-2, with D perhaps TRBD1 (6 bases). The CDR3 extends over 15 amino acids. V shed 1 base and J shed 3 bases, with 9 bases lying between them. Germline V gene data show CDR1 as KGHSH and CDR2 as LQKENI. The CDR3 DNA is TGTGCCAGCTCACCACAGGACAGCGACACCGGGGAGCTGTTTTTT. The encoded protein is CASSPQDSDTGELFF.

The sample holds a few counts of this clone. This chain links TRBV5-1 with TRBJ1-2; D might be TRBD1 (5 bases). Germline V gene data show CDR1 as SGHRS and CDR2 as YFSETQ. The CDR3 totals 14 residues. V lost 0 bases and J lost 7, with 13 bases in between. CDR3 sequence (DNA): TGCGCCAGCAGCTTGGGCGTTCTTCAGGGTGGCTACACCTTC. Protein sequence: CASSLGVLQGGYTF. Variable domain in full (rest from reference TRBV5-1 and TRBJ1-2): KAGVTQTPRYLIKTRGQQVTLSCSPISGHRSVSWYQQTPGQGLQFLFEYFSETQRNKGNFPGRFSGRQFSNSRSEMNVSTLELGDSALYLCASSLGVLQGGYTFGSGTRLTVV.

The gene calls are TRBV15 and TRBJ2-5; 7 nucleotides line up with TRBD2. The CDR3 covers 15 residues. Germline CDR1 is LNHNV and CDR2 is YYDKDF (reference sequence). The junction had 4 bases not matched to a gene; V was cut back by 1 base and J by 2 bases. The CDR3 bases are TGTGCCACCAGCAGAGCGCGGGAGCCTCAAGAGACCCAGTACTTC. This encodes CATSRAREPQETQYF.

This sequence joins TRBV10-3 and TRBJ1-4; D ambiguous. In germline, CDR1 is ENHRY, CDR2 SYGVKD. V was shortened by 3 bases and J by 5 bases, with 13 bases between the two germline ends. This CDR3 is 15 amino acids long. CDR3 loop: CAISDLGGGNEKLFF. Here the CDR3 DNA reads TGTGCCATCAGTGACCTCGGCGGAGGAAATGAAAAACTGTTTTTT.

In DNA, the CDR3 is TGTGCCTCTCTCGAGGAGCAGTACTTC. The encoded protein is CASLEEQYF. This chain joins TRBV14 and TRBJ2-7; D call uncertain. The CDR3 length is 9 residues. The V gene's germline CDR1 is SGHDN and CDR2 FVKESK. The V end was cut by 11 bases, the J end by 7 bases, with 9 bases between.

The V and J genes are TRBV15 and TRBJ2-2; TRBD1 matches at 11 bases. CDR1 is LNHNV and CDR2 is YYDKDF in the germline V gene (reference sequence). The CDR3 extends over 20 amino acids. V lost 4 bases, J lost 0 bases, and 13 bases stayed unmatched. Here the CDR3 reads CATSKRPGQGVIANTGELFF. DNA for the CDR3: TGTGCCACCAGCAAAAGACCGGGACAGGGGGTGATCGCGAACACCGGGGAGCTGTTTTTT.

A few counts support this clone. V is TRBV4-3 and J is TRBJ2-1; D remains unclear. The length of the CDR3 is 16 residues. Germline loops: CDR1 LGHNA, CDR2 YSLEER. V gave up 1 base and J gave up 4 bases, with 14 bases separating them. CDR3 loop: CASSQGLSQRYNEQFF. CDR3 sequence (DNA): TGCGCCAGCAGCCAAGGTCTAAGTCAACGGTACAATGAGCAGTTCTTC.

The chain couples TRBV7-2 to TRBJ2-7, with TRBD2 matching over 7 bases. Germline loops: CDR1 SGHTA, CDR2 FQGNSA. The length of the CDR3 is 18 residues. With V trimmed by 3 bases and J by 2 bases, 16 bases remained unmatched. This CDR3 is CASSLGVVLGTTTYEQYF. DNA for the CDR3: TGTGCCAGCAGCTTGGGGGTGGTACTTGGGACTACAACCTACGAGCAGTACTTC.

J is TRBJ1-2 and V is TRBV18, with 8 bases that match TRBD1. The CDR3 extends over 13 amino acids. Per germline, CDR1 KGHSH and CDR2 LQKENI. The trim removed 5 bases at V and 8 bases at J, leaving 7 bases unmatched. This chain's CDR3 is CASSFGQGEGYTF. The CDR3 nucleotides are TGTGCCAGCTCATTCGGACAGGGCGAGGGCTACACCTTC.

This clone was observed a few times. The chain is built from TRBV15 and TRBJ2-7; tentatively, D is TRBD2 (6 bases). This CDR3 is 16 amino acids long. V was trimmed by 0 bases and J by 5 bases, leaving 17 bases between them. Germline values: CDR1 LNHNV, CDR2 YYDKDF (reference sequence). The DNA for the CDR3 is TGTGCCACCAGCAGAGATTATAGCTCGGGAGTCCACGAGCAGTACTTC. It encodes CATSRDYSSGVHEQYF.

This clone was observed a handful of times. CDR3 sequence (DNA): TGTGCCAGCAGTTTGGCACTATGGGGCACAGATACGCAGTATTTT. Translated, it gives CASSLALWGTDTQYF. The chain links TRBV28 to TRBJ2-3; D is unresolved. Germline CDR1 reads MDHEN; CDR2 reads SYDVKM. There are 15 residues in the CDR3. V was shortened by 3 bases and J by 1 base, with 11 bases between the two germline ends.

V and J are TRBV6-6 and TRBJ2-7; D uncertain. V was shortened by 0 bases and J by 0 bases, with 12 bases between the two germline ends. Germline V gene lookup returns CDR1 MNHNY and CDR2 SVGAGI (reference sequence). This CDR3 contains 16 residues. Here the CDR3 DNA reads TGTGCCAGCAGTTACTCGATACGACTGAGCTCCTACGAGCAGTACTTC. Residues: CASSYSIRLSSYEQYF.

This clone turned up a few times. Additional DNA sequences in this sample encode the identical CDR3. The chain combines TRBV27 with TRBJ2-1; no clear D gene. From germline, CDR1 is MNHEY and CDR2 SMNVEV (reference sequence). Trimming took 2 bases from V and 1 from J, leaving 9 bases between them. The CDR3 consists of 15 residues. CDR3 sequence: CASSLTSTSYNEQFF. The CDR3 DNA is TGTGCCAGCAGTTTAACCTCCACGTCCTACAATGAGCAGTTCTTC.

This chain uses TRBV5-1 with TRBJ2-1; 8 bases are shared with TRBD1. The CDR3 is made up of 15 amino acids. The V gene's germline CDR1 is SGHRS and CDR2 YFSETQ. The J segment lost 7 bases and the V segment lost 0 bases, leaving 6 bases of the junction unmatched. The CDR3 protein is CASSLGRTGRNEQFF. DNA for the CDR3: TGCGCCAGCAGCTTGGGGAGGACAGGGAGGAATGAGCAGTTCTTC.